Sequencing of this T cell receptor beta chain was carried out in a study of blood T cell repertoires in COVID-19. In the study overall: The United States, Italy and Spain provided the acute and convalescent COVID-19 samples. Sample material is recorded as cDNA or gDNA derived from T cells, B-cell-depleted T cells, or PBMCs.

Under the authors' procedure: Estimation of nucleated cell counts relied on the amplification of reference gene primers. TCRdb keeps only in-frame clones here, not all; method: immunoSEQ multiplex PCR. Clone size and V and J calls were adopted from that table, with D and trimming inferred from the DNA. The data contain 35,000 or so clones, 80% of them seen just once; the ten biggest clones take up roughly an eighth. The germline gives CDR1 SEHNR, CDR2 FQNEAQ (reference sequence). V dropped 1 base and J dropped 9 bases, with 16 bases sitting between them. The CDR3 runs 15 residues. This clone was detected once.

The sequenced sample consisted of peripheral blood. This TCR came from a woman in her sixties or seventies with acute or convalescent COVID-19. The chain employs TRBV7-9 and TRBJ2-1; no definite D call. The DNA of the CDR3 is TGTGCCAGCAGCTTAGAGGCGTTAGCTTTCAGTGAGCAGTTCTTC. Its translation: CASSLEALAFSEQFF.